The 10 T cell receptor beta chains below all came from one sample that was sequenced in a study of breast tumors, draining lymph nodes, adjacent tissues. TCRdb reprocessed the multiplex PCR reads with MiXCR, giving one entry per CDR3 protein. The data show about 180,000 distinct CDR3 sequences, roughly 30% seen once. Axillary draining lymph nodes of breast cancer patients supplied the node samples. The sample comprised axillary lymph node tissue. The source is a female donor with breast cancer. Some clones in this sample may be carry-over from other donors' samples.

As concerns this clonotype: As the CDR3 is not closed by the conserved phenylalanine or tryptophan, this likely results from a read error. Here the CDR3 DNA reads TGTGCCAGCAGTTACTCGGTAACAGGGGGTGACTACGAGCAGTACTGC. Protein: CASSYSVTGGDYEQYC. The chain uses TRBV6-2 or TRBV6-3 and TRBJ2-7; 8 bases fit TRBD1. The CDR3 totals 16 residues. Trimming took 0 bases from V and 3 from J; bases not matched to a gene: 7. Germline lookup yields CDR1 MNHEY and CDR2 SVGEGT.

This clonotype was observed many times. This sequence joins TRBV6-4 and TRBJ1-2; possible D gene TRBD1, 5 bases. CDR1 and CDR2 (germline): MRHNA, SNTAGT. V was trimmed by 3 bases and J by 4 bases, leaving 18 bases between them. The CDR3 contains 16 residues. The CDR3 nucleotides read TGTGCCAGCAGTGAGAGGTTTCCAGGGCCGGCCTATGGCTACACCTTC. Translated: CASSERFPGPAYGYTF.

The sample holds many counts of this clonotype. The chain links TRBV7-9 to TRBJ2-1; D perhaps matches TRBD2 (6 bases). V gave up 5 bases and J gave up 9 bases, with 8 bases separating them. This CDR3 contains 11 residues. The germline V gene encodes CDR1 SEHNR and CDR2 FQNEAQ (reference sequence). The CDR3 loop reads CASSRGFEQFF. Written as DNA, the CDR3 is TGTGCCAGCAGCCGGGGGTTTGAGCAGTTCTTC.

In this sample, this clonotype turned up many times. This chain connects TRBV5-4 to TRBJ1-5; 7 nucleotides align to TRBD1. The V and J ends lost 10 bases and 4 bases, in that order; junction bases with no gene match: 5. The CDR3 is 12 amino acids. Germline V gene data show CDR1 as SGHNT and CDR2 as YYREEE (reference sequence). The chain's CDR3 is CAYRQGNQPQHF. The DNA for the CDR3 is TGTGCCTACCGACAGGGTAATCAGCCCCAGCATTTT.

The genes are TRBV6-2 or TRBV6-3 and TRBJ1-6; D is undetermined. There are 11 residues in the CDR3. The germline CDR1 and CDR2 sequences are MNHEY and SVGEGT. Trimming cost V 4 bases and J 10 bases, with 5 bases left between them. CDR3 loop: CASSSESPLHF. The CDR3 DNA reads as TGTGCCAGCAGTTCTGAGTCACCCCTCCACTTT.

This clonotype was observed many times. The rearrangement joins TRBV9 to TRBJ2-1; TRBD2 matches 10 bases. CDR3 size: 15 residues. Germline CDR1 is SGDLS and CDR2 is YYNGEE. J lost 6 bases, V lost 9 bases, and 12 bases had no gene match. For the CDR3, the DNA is TGTGCCAACCTAGCGGGAGAGATATCTTTCAATGAGCAGTTCTTC. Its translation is CANLAGEISFNEQFF.

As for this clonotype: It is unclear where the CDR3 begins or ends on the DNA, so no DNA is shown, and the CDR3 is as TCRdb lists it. The CDR3 loop is CASSFYICSATGFVEANYGYTF. The rearrangement links TRBV7-2 to TRBJ1-2. Germline CDR1 and CDR2: SGHTA and FQGNSA. Inclusive of both ends, the CDR3 amounts to 22 amino acids.

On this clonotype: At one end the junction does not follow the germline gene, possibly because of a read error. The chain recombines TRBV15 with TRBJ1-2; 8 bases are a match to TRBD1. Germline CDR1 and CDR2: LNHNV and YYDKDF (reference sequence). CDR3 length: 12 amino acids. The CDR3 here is CATGRTGYGYTF. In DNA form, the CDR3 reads TGTGCCACCGGCAGGACAGGGTATGGCTACACCTTC.

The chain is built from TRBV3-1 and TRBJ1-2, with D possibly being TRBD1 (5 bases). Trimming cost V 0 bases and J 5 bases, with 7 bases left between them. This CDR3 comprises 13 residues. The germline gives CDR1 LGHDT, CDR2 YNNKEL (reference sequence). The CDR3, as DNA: TGTGCCAGCAGCCAAGAACAGGTGTATGGCTACACCTTC. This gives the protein CASSQEQVYGYTF.

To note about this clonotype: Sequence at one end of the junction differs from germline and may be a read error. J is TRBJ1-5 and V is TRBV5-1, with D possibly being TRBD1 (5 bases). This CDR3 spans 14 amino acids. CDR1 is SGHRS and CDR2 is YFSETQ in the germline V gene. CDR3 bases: TGTGCCAGCAGTGTATGGGGCCCTGGACAGCCCCAGCATTTT. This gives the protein CASSVWGPGQPQHF. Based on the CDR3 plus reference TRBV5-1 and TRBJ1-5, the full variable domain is KAGVTQTPRYLIKTRGQQVTLSCSPISGHRSVSWYQQTPGQGLQFLFEYFSETQRNKGNFPGRFSGRQFSNSRSEMNVSTLELGDSALYLCASSVWGPGQPQHFGDGTRLSIL.